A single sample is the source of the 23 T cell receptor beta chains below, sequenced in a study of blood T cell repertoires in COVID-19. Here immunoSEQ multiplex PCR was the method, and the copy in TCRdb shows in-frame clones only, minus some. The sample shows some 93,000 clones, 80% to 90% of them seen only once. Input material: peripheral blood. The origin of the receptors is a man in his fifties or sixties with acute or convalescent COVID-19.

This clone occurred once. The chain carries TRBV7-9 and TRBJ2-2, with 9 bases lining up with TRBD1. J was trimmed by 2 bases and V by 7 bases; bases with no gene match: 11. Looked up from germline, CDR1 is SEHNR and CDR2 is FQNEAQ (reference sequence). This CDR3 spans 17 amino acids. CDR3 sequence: CASNSQTGGPNTGELFF. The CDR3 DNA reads TGTGCCAGCAACTCTCAGACAGGGGGACCCAACACCGGGGAGCTGTTTTTT.

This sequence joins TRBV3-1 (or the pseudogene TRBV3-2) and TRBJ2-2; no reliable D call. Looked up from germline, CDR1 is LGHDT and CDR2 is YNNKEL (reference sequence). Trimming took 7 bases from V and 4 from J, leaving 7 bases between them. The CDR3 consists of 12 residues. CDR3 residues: CASTPFTGELFF. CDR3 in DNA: TGTGCCAGCACCCCGTTCACCGGGGAGCTGTTTTTT.

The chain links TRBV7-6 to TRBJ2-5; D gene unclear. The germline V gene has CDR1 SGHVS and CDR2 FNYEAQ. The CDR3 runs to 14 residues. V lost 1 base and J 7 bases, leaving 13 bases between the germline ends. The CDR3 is CASSLESVVGTQYF. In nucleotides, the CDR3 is TGTGCCAGCAGCTTAGAAAGCGTCGTGGGGACCCAGTACTTC.

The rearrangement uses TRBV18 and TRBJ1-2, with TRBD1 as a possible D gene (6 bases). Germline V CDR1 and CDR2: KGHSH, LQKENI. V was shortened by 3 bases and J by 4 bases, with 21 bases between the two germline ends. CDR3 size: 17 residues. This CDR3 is CASSPGTTLTGAYGYTF. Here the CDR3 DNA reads TGTGCCAGCTCACCCGGAACGACGTTGACAGGTGCCTATGGCTACACCTTC.

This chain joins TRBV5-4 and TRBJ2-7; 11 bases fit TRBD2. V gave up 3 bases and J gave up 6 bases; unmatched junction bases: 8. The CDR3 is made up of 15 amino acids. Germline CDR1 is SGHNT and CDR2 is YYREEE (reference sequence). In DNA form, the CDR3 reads TGTGCCAGCAGCTCCCCGGGACTAGCGGATTTCGAGCAGTACTTC. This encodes CASSSPGLADFEQYF.

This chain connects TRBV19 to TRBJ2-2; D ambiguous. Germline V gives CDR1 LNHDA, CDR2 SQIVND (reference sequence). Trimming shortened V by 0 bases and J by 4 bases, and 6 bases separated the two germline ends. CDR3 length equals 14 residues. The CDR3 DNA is TGTGCCAGTAGTATAGAGTCTATCACCGGGGAGCTGTTTTTT. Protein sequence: CASSIESITGELFF. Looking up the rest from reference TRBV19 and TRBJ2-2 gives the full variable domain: DGGITQSPKYLFRKEGQNVTLSCEQNLNHDAMYWYRQDPGQGLRLIYYSQIVNDFQKGDIAEGYSVSREKKESFPLTVTSAQKNPTAFYLCASSIESITGELFFGEGSRLTVL.

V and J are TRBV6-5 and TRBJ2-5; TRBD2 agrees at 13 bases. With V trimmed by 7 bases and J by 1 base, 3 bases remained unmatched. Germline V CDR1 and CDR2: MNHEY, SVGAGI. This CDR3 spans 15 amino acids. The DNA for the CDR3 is TGTGCCAGCAAGACTAGCGGGAGGTTCCAAGAGACCCAGTACTTC. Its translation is CASKTSGRFQETQYF.

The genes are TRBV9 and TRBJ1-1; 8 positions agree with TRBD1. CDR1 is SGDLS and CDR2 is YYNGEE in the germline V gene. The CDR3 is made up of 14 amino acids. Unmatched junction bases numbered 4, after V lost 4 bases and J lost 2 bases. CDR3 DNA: TGTGCCAGCAGCAAGACAGGGGTAAACACTGAAGCTTTCTTT. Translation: CASSKTGVNTEAFF.

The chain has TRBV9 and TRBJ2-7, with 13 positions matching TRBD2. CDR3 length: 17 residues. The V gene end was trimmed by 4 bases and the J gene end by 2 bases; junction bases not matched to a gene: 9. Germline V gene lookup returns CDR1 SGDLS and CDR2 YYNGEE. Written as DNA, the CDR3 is TGTGCCAGCAGCTCTGGACTAGCGGGAGTCCCTCCCTACGAGCAGTACTTC. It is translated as CASSSGLAGVPPYEQYF.

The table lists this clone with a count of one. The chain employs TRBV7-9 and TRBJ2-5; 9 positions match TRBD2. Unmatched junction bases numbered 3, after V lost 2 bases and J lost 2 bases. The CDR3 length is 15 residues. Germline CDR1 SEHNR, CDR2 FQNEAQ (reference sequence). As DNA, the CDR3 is TGTGCCAGCAGCTTATCAGCGGGAGGACAAGAGACCCAGTACTTC. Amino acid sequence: CASSLSAGGQETQYF.

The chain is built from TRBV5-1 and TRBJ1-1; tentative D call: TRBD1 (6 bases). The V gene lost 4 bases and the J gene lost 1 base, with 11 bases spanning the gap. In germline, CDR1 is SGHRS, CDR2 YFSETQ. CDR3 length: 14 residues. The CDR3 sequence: CASSLWTENTEAFF. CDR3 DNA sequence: TGCGCCAGCAGCCTGTGGACAGAGAACACTGAAGCTTTCTTT.

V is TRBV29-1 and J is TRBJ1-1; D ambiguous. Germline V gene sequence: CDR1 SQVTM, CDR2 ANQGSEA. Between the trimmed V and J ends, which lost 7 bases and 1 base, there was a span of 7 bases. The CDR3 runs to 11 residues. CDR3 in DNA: TGCAGCGGTACTAAGAACACTGAAGCTTTCTTT. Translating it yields CSGTKNTEAFF.

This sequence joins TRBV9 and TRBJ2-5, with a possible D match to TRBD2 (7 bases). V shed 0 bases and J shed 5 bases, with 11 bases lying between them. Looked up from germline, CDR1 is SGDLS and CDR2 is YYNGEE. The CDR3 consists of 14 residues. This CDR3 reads CASSVGGGAETQYF. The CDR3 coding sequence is TGTGCCAGCAGCGTAGGAGGGGGGGCGGAGACCCAGTACTTC.

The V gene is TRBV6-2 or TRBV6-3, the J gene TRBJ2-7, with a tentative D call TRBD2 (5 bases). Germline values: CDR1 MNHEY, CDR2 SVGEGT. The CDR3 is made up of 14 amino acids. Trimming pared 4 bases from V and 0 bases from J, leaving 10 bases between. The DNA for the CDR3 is TGTGCCAGCAGTTCGATGGGAGACTCCTACGAGCAGTACTTC. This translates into CASSSMGDSYEQYF.

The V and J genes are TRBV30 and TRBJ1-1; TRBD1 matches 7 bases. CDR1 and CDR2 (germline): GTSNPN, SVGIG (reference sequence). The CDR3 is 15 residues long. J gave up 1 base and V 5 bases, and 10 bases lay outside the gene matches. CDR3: CAWAPHRGGNTEAFF. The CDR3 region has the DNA TGTGCCTGGGCCCCCCACAGGGGAGGGAACACTGAAGCTTTCTTT.

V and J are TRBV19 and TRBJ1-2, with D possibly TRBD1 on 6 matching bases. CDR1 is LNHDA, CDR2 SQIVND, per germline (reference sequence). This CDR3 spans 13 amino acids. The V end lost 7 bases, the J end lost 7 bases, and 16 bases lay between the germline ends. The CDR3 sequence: CASNNRGAGGYTF. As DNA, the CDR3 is TGTGCCAGTAACAACCGGGGGGCCGGTGGCTACACCTTC. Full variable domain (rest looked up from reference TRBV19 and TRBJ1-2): DGGITQSPKYLFRKEGQNVTLSCEQNLNHDAMYWYRQDPGQGLRLIYYSQIVNDFQKGDIAEGYSVSREKKESFPLTVTSAQKNPTAFYLCASNNRGAGGYTFGSGTRLTVV.

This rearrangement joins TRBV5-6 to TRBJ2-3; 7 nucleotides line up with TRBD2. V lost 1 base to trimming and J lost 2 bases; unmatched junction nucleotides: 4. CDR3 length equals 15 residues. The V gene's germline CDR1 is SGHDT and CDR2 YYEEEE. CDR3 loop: CASSLSGEVTDTQYF. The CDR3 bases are TGTGCCAGCAGCTTGAGCGGGGAGGTCACAGATACGCAGTATTTT.

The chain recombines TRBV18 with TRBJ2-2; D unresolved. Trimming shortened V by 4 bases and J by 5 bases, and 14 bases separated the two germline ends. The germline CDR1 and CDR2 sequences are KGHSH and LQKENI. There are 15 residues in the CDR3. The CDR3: CASSLLSIGTGELFF. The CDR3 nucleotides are TGTGCCAGCTCACTCCTGTCAATCGGTACCGGGGAGCTGTTTTTT. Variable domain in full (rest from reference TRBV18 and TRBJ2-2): NAGVMQNPRHLVRRRGQEARLRCSPMKGHSHVYWYRQLPEEGLKFMVYLQKENIIDESGMPKERFSAEFPKEGPSILRIQQVVRGDSAAYFCASSLLSIGTGELFFGEGSRLTVL.

Here the CDR3 DNA reads TGTGCCAGTAGAAAACTTACCCCGGGACAAAACACCGGGGAGCTGTTTTTT. Its protein product is CASRKLTPGQNTGELFF. The chain uses TRBV19 and TRBJ2-2, with a tentative D call TRBD1 (6 bases). Germline assignment: CDR1 LNHDA and CDR2 SQIVND (reference sequence). V lost 6 bases and J 2 bases, leaving 19 bases between the germline ends. This CDR3 is built from 17 residues. Full variable domain (missing parts from reference TRBV19 and TRBJ2-2): DGGITQSPKYLFRKEGQNVTLSCEQNLNHDAMYWYRQDPGQGLRLIYYSQIVNDFQKGDIAEGYSVSREKKESFPLTVTSAQKNPTAFYLCASRKLTPGQNTGELFFGEGSRLTVL.

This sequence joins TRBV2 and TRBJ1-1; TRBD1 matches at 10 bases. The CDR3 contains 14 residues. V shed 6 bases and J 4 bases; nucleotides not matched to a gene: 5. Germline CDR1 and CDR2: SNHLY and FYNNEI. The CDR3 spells CASRLDRGGTEAFF. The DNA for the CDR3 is TGTGCCAGCAGGTTGGACAGGGGGGGCACTGAAGCTTTCTTT.

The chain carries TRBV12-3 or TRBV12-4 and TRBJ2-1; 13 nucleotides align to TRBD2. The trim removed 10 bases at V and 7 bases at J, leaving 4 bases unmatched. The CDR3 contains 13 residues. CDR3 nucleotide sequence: TGTGCCACCCGGACTAGCGGGAGAAATGAGCAGTTCTTC. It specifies CATRTSGRNEQFF.

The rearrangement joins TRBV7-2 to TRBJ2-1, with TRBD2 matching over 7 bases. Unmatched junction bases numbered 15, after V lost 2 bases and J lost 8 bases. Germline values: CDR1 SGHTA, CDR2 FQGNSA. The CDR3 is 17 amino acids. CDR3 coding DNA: TGTGCCAGCAGCTTAATAGCCCGGGACTACCCTCCGGATGAGCAGTTCTTC. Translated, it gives CASSLIARDYPPDEQFF.

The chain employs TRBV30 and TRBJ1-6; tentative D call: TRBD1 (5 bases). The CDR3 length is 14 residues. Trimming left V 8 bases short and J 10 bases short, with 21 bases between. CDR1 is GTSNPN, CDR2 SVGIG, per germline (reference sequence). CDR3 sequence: CAGQPRGLWSPLHF. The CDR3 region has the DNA TGTGCCGGACAACCGCGGGGACTTTGGTCACCCCTCCACTTT.